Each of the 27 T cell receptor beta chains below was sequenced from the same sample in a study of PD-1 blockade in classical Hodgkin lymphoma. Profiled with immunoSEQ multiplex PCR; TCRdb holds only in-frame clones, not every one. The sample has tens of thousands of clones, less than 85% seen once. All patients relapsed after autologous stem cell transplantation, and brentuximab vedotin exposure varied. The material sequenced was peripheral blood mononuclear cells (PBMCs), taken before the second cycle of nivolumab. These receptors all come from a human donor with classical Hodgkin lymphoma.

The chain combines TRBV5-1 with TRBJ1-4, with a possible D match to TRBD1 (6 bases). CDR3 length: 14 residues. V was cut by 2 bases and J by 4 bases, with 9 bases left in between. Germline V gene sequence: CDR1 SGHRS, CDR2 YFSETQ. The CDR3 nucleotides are TGCGCCAGCAGCTTCGGGACAAGTAATGAAAAACTGTTTTTT. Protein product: CASSFGTSNEKLFF.

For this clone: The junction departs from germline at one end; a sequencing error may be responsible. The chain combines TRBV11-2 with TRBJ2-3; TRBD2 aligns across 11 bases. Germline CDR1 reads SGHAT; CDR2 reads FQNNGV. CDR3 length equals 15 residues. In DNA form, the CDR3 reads TGTGCCAGCACCTTAGCGGGGGGGTTCACAGATACGCAGTATTTT. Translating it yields CASTLAGGFTDTQYF.

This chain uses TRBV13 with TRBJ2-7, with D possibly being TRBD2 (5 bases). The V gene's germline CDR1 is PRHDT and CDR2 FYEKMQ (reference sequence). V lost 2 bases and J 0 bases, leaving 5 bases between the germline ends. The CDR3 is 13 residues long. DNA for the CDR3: TGTGCCAGCAGCTTACGGGACTCCTACGAGCAGTACTTC. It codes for CASSLRDSYEQYF. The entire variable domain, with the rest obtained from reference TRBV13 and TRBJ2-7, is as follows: AAGVIQSPRHLIKEKRETATLKCYPIPRHDTVYWYQQGPGQDPQFLISFYEKMQSDKGSIPDRFSAQQFSDYHSELNMSSLELGDSALYFCASSLRDSYEQYFGPGTRLTVT.

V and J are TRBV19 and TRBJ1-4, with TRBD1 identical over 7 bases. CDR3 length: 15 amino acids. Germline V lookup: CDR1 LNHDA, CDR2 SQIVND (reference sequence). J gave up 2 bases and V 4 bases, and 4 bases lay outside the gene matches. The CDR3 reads CASSTGTATNEKLFF. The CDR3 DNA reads TGTGCCAGTAGTACTGGGACAGCGACTAATGAAAAACTGTTTTTT.

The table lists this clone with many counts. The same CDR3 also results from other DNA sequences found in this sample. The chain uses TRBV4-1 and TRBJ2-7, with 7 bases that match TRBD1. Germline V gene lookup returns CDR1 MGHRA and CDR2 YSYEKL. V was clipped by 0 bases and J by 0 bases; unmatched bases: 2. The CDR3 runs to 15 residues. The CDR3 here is CASSQEGQLSYEQYF. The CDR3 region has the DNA TGCGCCAGCAGCCAAGAGGGACAGCTCTCCTACGAGCAGTACTTC.

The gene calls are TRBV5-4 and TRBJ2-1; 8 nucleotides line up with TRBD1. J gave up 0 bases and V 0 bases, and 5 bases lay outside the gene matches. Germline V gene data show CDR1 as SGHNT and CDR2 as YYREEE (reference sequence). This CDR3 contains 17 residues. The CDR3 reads CASSLGVTGGSYNEQFF. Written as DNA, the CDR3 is TGTGCCAGCAGCTTGGGGGTCACAGGGGGCTCCTACAATGAGCAGTTCTTC.

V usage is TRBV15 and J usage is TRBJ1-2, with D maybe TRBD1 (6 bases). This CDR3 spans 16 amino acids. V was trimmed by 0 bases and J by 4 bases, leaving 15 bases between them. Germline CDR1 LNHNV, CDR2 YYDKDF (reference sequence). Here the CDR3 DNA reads TGTGCCACCAGCAGAGAAGGGGACACTCGAAGCTATGGCTACACCTTC. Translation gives CATSREGDTRSYGYTF.

The CDR3 loop is CASSIVAEGNQPQHF. The CDR3 DNA reads as TGTGCCAGTAGTATAGTAGCGGAGGGCAATCAGCCCCAGCATTTT. The rearrangement links TRBV19 to TRBJ1-5; D is ambiguous. V was cut by 1 base and J by 2 bases, with 9 bases left in between. The CDR3 covers 15 residues. Looked up from germline, CDR1 is LNHDA and CDR2 is SQIVND (reference sequence).

CDR3 protein: CASGATSGDGTGELFF. The DNA of the CDR3 is TGCGCCAGCGGAGCGACTAGCGGGGATGGCACCGGGGAGCTGTTTTTT. V is TRBV5-1 and J is TRBJ2-2; 11 nucleotides match TRBD2. CDR3 size: 16 residues. Germline values: CDR1 SGHRS, CDR2 YFSETQ. The ends lost 7 bases at V and 4 bases at J; junction bases unmatched: 9. Using reference TRBV5-1 and TRBJ2-2 for the parts outside the CDR3, the full variable domain is KAGVTQTPRYLIKTRGQQVTLSCSPISGHRSVSWYQQTPGQGLQFLFEYFSETQRNKGNFPGRFSGRQFSNSRSEMNVSTLELGDSALYLCASGATSGDGTGELFFGEGSRLTVL.

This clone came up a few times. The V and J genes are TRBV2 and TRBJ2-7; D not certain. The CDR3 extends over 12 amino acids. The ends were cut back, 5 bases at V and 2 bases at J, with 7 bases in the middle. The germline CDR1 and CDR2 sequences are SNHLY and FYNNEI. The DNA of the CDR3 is TGTGCCAGCAGTCCCACCGCCTACGAGCAGTACTTC. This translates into CASSPTAYEQYF.

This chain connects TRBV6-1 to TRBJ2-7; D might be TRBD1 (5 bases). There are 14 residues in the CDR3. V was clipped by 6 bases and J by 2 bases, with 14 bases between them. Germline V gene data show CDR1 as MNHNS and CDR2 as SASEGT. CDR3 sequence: CASSPTARAYEQYF. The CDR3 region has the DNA TGTGCCAGCAGCCCGACAGCCCGGGCCTACGAGCAGTACTTC.

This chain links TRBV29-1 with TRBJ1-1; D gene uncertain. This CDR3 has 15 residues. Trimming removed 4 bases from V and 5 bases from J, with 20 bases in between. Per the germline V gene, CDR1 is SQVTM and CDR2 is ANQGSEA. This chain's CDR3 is CSVAGLGNRNTEAFF. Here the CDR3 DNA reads TGCAGCGTTGCCGGCCTGGGGAATAGAAATACTGAAGCTTTCTTT.

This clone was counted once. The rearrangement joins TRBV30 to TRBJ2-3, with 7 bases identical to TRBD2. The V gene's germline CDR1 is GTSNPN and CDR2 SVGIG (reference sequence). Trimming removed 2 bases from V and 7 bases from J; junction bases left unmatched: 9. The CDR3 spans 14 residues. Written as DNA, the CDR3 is TGTGCCTGGAGTAAGGGAGGGTCCGTAAATACGCAGTATTTT. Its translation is CAWSKGGSVNTQYF.

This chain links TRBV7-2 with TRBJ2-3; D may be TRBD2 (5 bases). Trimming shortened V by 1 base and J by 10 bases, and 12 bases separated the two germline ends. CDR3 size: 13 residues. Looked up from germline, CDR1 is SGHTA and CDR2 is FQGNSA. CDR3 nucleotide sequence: TGTGCCAGCAGCTTAGTGACTAATGAGGCGCAGTATTTT. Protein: CASSLVTNEAQYF.

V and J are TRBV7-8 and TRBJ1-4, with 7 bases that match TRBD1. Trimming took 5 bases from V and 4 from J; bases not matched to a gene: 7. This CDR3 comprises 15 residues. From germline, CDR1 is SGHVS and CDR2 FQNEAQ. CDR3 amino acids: CASSRTRGDNEKLFF. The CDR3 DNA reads TGTGCCAGCAGCCGAACCAGGGGGGATAATGAAAAACTGTTTTTT.

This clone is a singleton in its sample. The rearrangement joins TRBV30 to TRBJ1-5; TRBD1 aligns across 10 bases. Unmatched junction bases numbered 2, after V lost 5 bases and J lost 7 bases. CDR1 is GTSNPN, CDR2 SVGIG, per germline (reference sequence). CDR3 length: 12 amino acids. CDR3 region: CAWGQGEQPQHF. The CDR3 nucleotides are TGTGCCTGGGGACAGGGGGAACAGCCCCAGCATTTT. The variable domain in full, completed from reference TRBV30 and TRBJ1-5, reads SQTIHQWPATLVQPVGSPLSLECTVEGTSNPNLYWYRQAAGRGLQLLFYSVGIGQISSEVPQNLSASRPQDRQFILSSKKLLLSDSGFYLCAWGQGEQPQHFGDGTRLSIL.

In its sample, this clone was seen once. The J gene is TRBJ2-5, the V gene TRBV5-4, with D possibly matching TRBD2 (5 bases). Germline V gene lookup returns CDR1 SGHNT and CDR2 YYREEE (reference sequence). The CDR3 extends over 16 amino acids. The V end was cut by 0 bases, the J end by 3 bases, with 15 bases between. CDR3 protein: CASSLEVFSAEETQYF. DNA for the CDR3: TGTGCCAGCAGCTTGGAGGTTTTTAGCGCTGAAGAGACCCAGTACTTC.

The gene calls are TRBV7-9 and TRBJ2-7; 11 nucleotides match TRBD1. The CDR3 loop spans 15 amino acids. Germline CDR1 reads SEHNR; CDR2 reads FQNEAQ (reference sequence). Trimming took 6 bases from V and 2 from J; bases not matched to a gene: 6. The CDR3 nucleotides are TGTGCCAGCAGTTCCGGGACAGGGGGTCCCTACGAGCAGTACTTC. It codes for CASSSGTGGPYEQYF. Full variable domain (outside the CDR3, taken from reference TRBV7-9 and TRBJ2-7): DTGVSQNPRHKITKRGQNVTFRCDPISEHNRLYWYRQTLGQGPEFLTYFQNEAQLEKSRLLSDRFSAERPKGSFSTLEIQRTEQGDSAMYLCASSSGTGGPYEQYFGPGTRLTVT.

In nucleotides, the CDR3 is TGTGCCTGGAGTGTACGAGGGGACGAGCAGTACTTC. It encodes CAWSVRGDEQYF. The chain has TRBV30 and TRBJ2-7, with D tentatively TRBD1 or TRBD2 (5 bases each). Trimming pared 0 bases from V and 5 bases from J, leaving 8 bases between. The CDR3 is 12 amino acids. Germline CDR1 is GTSNPN and CDR2 is SVGIG (reference sequence).

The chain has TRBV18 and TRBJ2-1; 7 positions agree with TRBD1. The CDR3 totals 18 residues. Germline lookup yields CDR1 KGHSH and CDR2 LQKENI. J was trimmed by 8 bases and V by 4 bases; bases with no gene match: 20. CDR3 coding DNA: TGTGCCAGCTCACGACTGTCACGGGATCGACAGGGCTTCGATGAGCAGTTCTTC. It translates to CASSRLSRDRQGFDEQFF. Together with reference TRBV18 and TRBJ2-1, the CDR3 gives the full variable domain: NAGVMQNPRHLVRRRGQEARLRCSPMKGHSHVYWYRQLPEEGLKFMVYLQKENIIDESGMPKERFSAEFPKEGPSILRIQQVVRGDSAAYFCASSRLSRDRQGFDEQFFGPGTRLTVL.

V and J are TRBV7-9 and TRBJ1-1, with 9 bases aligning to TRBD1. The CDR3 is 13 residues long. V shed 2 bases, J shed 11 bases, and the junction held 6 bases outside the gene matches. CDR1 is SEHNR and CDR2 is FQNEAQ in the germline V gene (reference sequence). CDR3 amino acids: CASSLTGQGDAFF. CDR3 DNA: TGTGCCAGCAGCTTAACGGGACAGGGTGACGCTTTCTTT. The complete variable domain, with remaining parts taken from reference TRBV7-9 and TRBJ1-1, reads DTGVSQNPRHKITKRGQNVTFRCDPISEHNRLYWYRQTLGQGPEFLTYFQNEAQLEKSRLLSDRFSAERPKGSFSTLEIQRTEQGDSAMYLCASSLTGQGDAFFGQGTRLTVV.

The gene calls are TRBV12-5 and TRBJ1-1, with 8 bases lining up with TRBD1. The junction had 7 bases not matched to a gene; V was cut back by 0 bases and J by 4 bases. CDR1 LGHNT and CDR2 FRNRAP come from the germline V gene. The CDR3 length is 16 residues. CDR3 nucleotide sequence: TGTGCTAGTGGTTTGGTCAGGGGGCAGGGGATCACTGAAGCTTTCTTT. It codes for CASGLVRGQGITEAFF.

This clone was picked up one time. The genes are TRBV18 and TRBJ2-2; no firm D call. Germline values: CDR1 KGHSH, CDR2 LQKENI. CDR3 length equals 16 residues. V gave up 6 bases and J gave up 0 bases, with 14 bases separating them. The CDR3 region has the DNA TGTGCCAGCTCCCAACTTAGCCATGCGAACACCGGGGAGCTGTTTTTT. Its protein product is CASSQLSHANTGELFF.

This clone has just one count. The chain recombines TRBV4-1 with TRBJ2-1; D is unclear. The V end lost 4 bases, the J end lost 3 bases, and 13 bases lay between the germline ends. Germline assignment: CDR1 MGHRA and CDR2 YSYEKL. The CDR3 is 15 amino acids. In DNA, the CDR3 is TGCGCCAGCAGCCCCCGACTCCTTATCTACAATGAGCAGTTCTTC. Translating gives CASSPRLLIYNEQFF.

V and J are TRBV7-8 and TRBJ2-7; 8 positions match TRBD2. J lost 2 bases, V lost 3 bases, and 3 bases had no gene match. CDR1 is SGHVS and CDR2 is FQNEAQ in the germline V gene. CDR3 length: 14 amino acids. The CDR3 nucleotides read TGTGCCAGCAGCTTCCGGGAGGGCACCTACGAGCAGTACTTC. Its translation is CASSFREGTYEQYF.

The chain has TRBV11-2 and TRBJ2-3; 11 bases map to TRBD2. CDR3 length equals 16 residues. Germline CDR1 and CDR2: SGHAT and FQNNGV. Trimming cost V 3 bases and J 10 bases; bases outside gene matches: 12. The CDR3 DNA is TGTGCCAGCAGCTTTGCCGGGACTAGCGGACAGAGGTCGCAGTATTTT. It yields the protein CASSFAGTSGQRSQYF.

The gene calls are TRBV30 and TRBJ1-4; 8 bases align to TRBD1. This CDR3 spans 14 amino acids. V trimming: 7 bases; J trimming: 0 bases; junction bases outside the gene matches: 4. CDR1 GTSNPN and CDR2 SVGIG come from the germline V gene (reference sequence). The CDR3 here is CASDRATTNEKLFF. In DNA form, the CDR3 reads TGTGCCTCGGACAGGGCGACAACTAATGAAAAACTGTTTTTT.